This T cell receptor (beta chain) was sequenced in a study of PD-1 blockade in classical Hodgkin lymphoma. Whole-study results and caveats: Although disease activity or prior therapy may be involved, causes of the repertoire differences remain undefined.

TCRdb's table, derived via immunoSEQ multiplex PCR, lists solely in-frame clones and lacks some. The sample includes approximately 25,000 clones, 91% of them seen just once. Sample time point: newly diagnosed, previously untreated cHL patient sample. Magnetic negative selection of thawed PBMCs was the method by which CD4+ T cells were purified. Trimming left V 0 bases short and J 3 bases short, with 9 bases between. CDR1 and CDR2 (germline): SGHRS, YFSETQ. This CDR3 has 15 residues. In regard to this clone: The target antigen is unknown.

The chain links TRBV5-1 to TRBJ2-2; TRBD2 might be the D (6 bases). The sequencing input was CD4+ T cells from blood. The origin of this receptor is a human donor with classical Hodgkin lymphoma. The CDR3: CASSLDGGYTGELFF. For the CDR3, the DNA is TGCGCCAGCAGCTTGGATGGGGGGTACACCGGGGAGCTGTTTTTT.